The rows below give T cell receptor beta chains drawn from one sample of a study of blood T cells in healthy people across ages. TCRdb re-called the 5' RACE reads through MiXCR, storing one row per CDR3 protein. The table shows hundreds of thousands of distinct CDR3 sequences, with 44% occurring only once. Sequencing used blood. The receptors originated from a man in his 60s in good health. Both conserved end residues are part of each CDR3. Fields, in order: D gene, clone size, V gene, J gene, CDR3 protein, CDR3 DNA. The D gene is left open where the match is weak. Clone size appears in some rows only: once, few, many, or a class for an expanded clone.

d_gene: NA
abundance: many
v_gene: TRBV7-2
j_gene: TRBJ2-6
CDR3aa: CASSLDAGANVLTF
CDR3nt: TGTGCCAGCAGCTTAGATGCTGGGGCCAACGTCCTGACTTTC

d_gene: NA
abundance: NA
v_gene: TRBV7-3
j_gene: TRBJ2-7
CDR3aa: CASRRPGVIQLYEQYF
CDR3nt: TGTGCCAGCAGAAGACCGGGCGTTATACAGCTCTACGAGCAGTACTTC

d_gene: TRBD1
abundance: NA
v_gene: TRBV11-2
j_gene: TRBJ2-3
CDR3aa: CASRPVRGPGDTQYF
CDR3nt: TGTGCCAGCAGGCCGGTAAGGGGGCCTGGGGATACGCAGTATTTT

d_gene: NA
abundance: NA
v_gene: TRBV20-1
j_gene: TRBJ2-3
CDR3aa: CSARAGLGIPYTQYF
CDR3nt: TGCAGTGCTAGAGCCGGCCTAGGGATCCCCTATACGCAGTATTTT

d_gene: NA
abundance: NA
v_gene: TRBV7-2
j_gene: TRBJ2-7
CDR3aa: CASSRVGQAYEQYF
CDR3nt: TGTGCCAGCAGCCGCGTGGGGCAGGCCTACGAGCAGTACTTC

d_gene: NA
abundance: NA
v_gene: TRBV20-1
j_gene: TRBJ1-5
CDR3aa: CSAREGSSNQPQHF
CDR3nt: TGCAGTGCTAGAGAAGGCAGCAGCAATCAGCCCCAGCATTTT

d_gene: NA
abundance: NA
v_gene: TRBV5-1
j_gene: TRBJ1-2
CDR3aa: CASSAQGQGGGYTF
CDR3nt: TGCGCCAGCAGCGCCCAAGGCCAGGGAGGTGGCTACACCTTC

d_gene: NA
abundance: NA
v_gene: TRBV20-1
j_gene: TRBJ2-1
CDR3aa: CSARDMGFLEQFF
CDR3nt: TGCAGTGCTAGAGACATGGGGTTTCTGGAGCAGTTCTTC

d_gene: TRBD1
abundance: NA
v_gene: TRBV30
j_gene: TRBJ2-7
CDR3aa: CAWRAGTGGTGEQYF
CDR3nt: TGTGCCTGGAGGGCCGGGACAGGGGGAACAGGCGAGCAGTACTTC

d_gene: TRBD2
abundance: NA
v_gene: TRBV28
j_gene: TRBJ2-2
CDR3aa: CASDHRGGGSVGELFF
CDR3nt: TGTGCCAGCGACCATCGGGGGGGCGGGTCAGTCGGGGAGCTGTTTTTT

d_gene: NA
abundance: few
v_gene: TRBV12-3/TRBV12-4
j_gene: TRBJ2-5
CDR3aa: CASSFVGRQETQYF
CDR3nt: TGTGCCAGCAGTTTCGTGGGACGGCAAGAGACCCAGTACTTC

d_gene: TRBD1
abundance: NA
v_gene: TRBV27
j_gene: TRBJ2-2
CDR3aa: CASSSGQLNTGELFF
CDR3nt: TGTGCCAGCAGCTCGGGACAGCTGAACACCGGGGAGCTGTTTTTT

d_gene: NA
abundance: few
v_gene: TRBV21-1
j_gene: TRBJ2-3
CDR3aa: CASSKEPSLMQYF
CDR3nt: TGTGCCAGCAGCAAAGAACCCTCTCTGATGCAGTATTTT

d_gene: NA
abundance: NA
v_gene: TRBV4-3
j_gene: TRBJ2-2
CDR3aa: CASSYSDRVTGELFF
CDR3nt: TGCGCCAGCAGCTACTCTGACAGAGTCACCGGGGAGCTGTTTTTT

d_gene: TRBD2
abundance: NA
v_gene: TRBV27
j_gene: TRBJ2-1
CDR3aa: CASSSAAGGTNEQFF
CDR3nt: TGTGCCAGCAGTTCAGCGGCGGGGGGAACCAATGAGCAGTTCTTC

d_gene: NA
abundance: many
v_gene: TRBV6-2/TRBV6-3
j_gene: TRBJ2-5
CDR3aa: CASSYSTPSTQYF
CDR3nt: TGTGCCAGCAGTTACTCGACCCCCTCGACCCAGTACTTC

d_gene: NA
abundance: NA
v_gene: TRBV28
j_gene: TRBJ1-6
CDR3aa: CASRPPGDLYNSPLHF
CDR3nt: TGTGCCAGCAGGCCCCCCGGGGACCTTTATAATTCACCCCTCCACTTT

d_gene: NA
abundance: once
v_gene: TRBV15
j_gene: TRBJ2-7
CDR3aa: CATSRPVVGGSYEQYF
CDR3nt: TGTGCCACCAGCAGACCTGTAGTAGGGGGGAGCTACGAGCAGTACTTC

d_gene: NA
abundance: few
v_gene: TRBV6-2/TRBV6-3
j_gene: TRBJ2-3
CDR3aa: CASRGTTDTQYF
CDR3nt: TGTGCCAGCAGGGGGACCACAGATACGCAGTATTTT

d_gene: NA
abundance: few
v_gene: TRBV2
j_gene: TRBJ2-3
CDR3aa: CASSGPGHLSTDTQYF
CDR3nt: TGTGCCAGCAGTGGACCGGGACACCTAAGCACAGATACGCAGTATTTT

d_gene: NA
abundance: NA
v_gene: TRBV5-5
j_gene: TRBJ2-5
CDR3aa: CASSLRRLSQETQYF
CDR3nt: TGTGCCAGCAGCTTGCGGCGGTTGTCCCAAGAGACCCAGTACTTC

d_gene: TRBD1
abundance: few
v_gene: TRBV2
j_gene: TRBJ2-5
CDR3aa: CASRGQGLVETQYF
CDR3nt: TGTGCCAGCCGCGGACAGGGTTTGGTGGAGACCCAGTACTTC

d_gene: NA
abundance: NA
v_gene: TRBV6-2/TRBV6-3
j_gene: TRBJ2-7
CDR3aa: CARSYRRGAGNEQYF
CDR3nt: TGTGCCCGCAGTTACCGGAGGGGGGCCGGGAATGAGCAGTACTTC

d_gene: NA
abundance: NA
v_gene: TRBV3-1
j_gene: TRBJ2-5
CDR3aa: CASSQGPSQETQYF
CDR3nt: TGTGCCAGCAGCCAAGGCCCCTCCCAAGAGACCCAGTACTTC

d_gene: TRBD2
abundance: NA
v_gene: TRBV28
j_gene: TRBJ2-4
CDR3aa: CASSPPSSGGRVKNIQYF
CDR3nt: TGTGCCAGCAGTCCCCCTTCTAGCGGGGGGAGGGTCAAAAACATTCAGTACTTC

d_gene: TRBD2
abundance: NA
v_gene: TRBV7-2
j_gene: TRBJ2-7
CDR3aa: CASSLPSGRSYEQYF
CDR3nt: TGTGCCAGCAGCTTACCTAGCGGGAGGTCCTACGAGCAGTACTTC

d_gene: NA
abundance: few
v_gene: TRBV6-2/TRBV6-3
j_gene: TRBJ2-6
CDR3aa: CASSYDPRQGTTTGANVPTF
CDR3nt: TGTGCCAGCAGTTACGACCCTAGGCAGGGTACTACCACTGGGGCCAACGTCCCGACTTTC

d_gene: TRBD1
abundance: few
v_gene: TRBV11-3
j_gene: TRBJ2-5
CDR3aa: CASNRGQETQYF
CDR3nt: TGTGCCAGCAACAGGGGGCAAGAGACCCAGTACTTC

d_gene: NA
abundance: NA
v_gene: TRBV12-3/TRBV12-4
j_gene: TRBJ2-2
CDR3aa: CASRPLGNTGELFF
CDR3nt: TGTGCCAGCAGGCCCTTGGGGAACACCGGGGAGCTGTTTTTT

d_gene: TRBD2
abundance: NA
v_gene: TRBV7-3
j_gene: TRBJ2-1
CDR3aa: CASSLKAGRTSGFNEQFF
CDR3nt: TGTGCCAGCAGCTTAAAAGCGGGGAGGACTAGCGGGTTCAATGAGCAGTTCTTC

d_gene: TRBD2
abundance: NA
v_gene: TRBV3-1
j_gene: TRBJ2-3
CDR3aa: CASSQDASGGGYLDTQYF
CDR3nt: TGTGCCAGCAGCCAAGACGCTAGCGGGGGGGGCTACCTAGATACGCAGTATTTT

d_gene: TRBD2
abundance: NA
v_gene: TRBV7-2
j_gene: TRBJ2-1
CDR3aa: CASSSLAGVDEQFF
CDR3nt: TGTGCCAGCAGCTCACTAGCGGGGGTTGATGAGCAGTTCTTC

d_gene: TRBD1
abundance: few
v_gene: TRBV2
j_gene: TRBJ1-6
CDR3aa: CATEDRADSPLHF
CDR3nt: TGTGCCACCGAAGACAGGGCGGATTCACCCCTCCACTTT

d_gene: NA
abundance: few
v_gene: TRBV4-3
j_gene: TRBJ2-5
CDR3aa: CASSQDPPLGQETQYF
CDR3nt: TGCGCCAGCAGCCAAGATCCGCCCCTGGGACAAGAGACCCAGTACTTC

d_gene: NA
abundance: NA
v_gene: TRBV7-9
j_gene: TRBJ1-2
CDR3aa: CASSLEGLGNYGYTF
CDR3nt: TGTGCCAGCAGCTTAGAGGGCTTGGGTAACTATGGCTACACCTTC

d_gene: TRBD2
abundance: NA
v_gene: TRBV6-2/TRBV6-3
j_gene: TRBJ2-1
CDR3aa: CASSYPPSSGGAGEQFF
CDR3nt: TGTGCCAGCAGTTACCCCCCTTCTAGCGGGGGGGCAGGCGAGCAGTTCTTC

d_gene: TRBD1
abundance: NA
v_gene: TRBV5-1
j_gene: TRBJ2-1
CDR3aa: CASSLGVGQGFGEQFF
CDR3nt: TGCGCCAGCAGCTTGGGTGTAGGACAGGGATTCGGTGAGCAGTTCTTC

d_gene: NA
abundance: NA
v_gene: TRBV30
j_gene: TRBJ2-3
CDR3aa: CAWSIQGRLADTQYF
CDR3nt: TGTGCCTGGAGTATACAGGGAAGGCTTGCAGATACGCAGTATTTT

d_gene: NA
abundance: NA
v_gene: TRBV5-1
j_gene: TRBJ1-1
CDR3aa: CASSVTGRKVNTEAFF
CDR3nt: TGCGCCAGCAGCGTGACGGGACGTAAAGTGAACACTGAAGCTTTCTTT

d_gene: NA
abundance: few
v_gene: TRBV18
j_gene: TRBJ1-2
CDR3aa: CASSPPGQGGYTF
CDR3nt: TGTGCCAGCTCACCACCGGGCCAGGGTGGCTACACCTTC

d_gene: NA
abundance: NA
v_gene: TRBV10-3
j_gene: TRBJ2-1
CDR3aa: CAISRTGTTYEQFF
CDR3nt: TGTGCCATCAGTCGGACCGGGACGACCTACGAGCAGTTCTTC

d_gene: NA
abundance: NA
v_gene: TRBV12-3/TRBV12-4
j_gene: TRBJ2-1
CDR3aa: CASSATSRNEQFF
CDR3nt: TGTGCCAGCAGTGCAACTAGCCGCAATGAGCAGTTCTTC

d_gene: NA
abundance: NA
v_gene: TRBV28
j_gene: TRBJ2-4
CDR3aa: CASRRGAKAKNIQYF
CDR3nt: TGTGCCAGCAGGAGGGGAGCGAAAGCCAAAAACATTCAGTACTTC

d_gene: TRBD1
abundance: NA
v_gene: TRBV20-1
j_gene: TRBJ2-5
CDR3aa: CSALKTGAGETQYF
CDR3nt: TGCAGTGCTTTAAAGACAGGGGCAGGGGAGACCCAGTACTTC

d_gene: NA
abundance: few
v_gene: TRBV3-1
j_gene: TRBJ2-7
CDR3aa: CASSQGRIGTYEQYF
CDR3nt: TGTGCCAGCAGCCAAGGTCGAATAGGGACCTACGAGCAGTACTTC

d_gene: NA
abundance: NA
v_gene: TRBV4-2
j_gene: TRBJ2-1
CDR3aa: CASNLGSSSYNEQFF
CDR3nt: TGTGCCAGCAACCTTGGTAGCAGTTCCTACAATGAGCAGTTCTTC

d_gene: TRBD1
abundance: once
v_gene: TRBV20-1
j_gene: TRBJ2-7
CDR3aa: CSARRDRYKQYF
CDR3nt: TGCAGTGCTAGGAGGGACAGGTACAAGCAGTACTTC

d_gene: TRBD1
abundance: few
v_gene: TRBV29-1
j_gene: TRBJ1-2
CDR3aa: CSGQGTDLAGYTF
CDR3nt: TGCAGCGGACAGGGAACGGATTTGGCTGGCTACACCTTC

d_gene: TRBD2
abundance: few
v_gene: TRBV20-1
j_gene: TRBJ2-5
CDR3aa: CSANPATSGGQETQYF
CDR3nt: TGCAGTGCCAATCCCGCGACTAGCGGGGGCCAAGAGACCCAGTACTTC

d_gene: NA
abundance: NA
v_gene: TRBV2
j_gene: TRBJ2-1
CDR3aa: CASRRDSSYNEQFF
CDR3nt: TGTGCCAGCAGAAGGGACTCCTCCTACAATGAGCAGTTCTTC

d_gene: NA
abundance: few
v_gene: TRBV28
j_gene: TRBJ2-7
CDR3aa: CASSLRVTEQYF
CDR3nt: TGTGCCAGCAGTCTTAGGGTCACCGAGCAGTACTTC